This entry is about one T cell receptor (beta chain). Its antigen is unidentified. The source of the sample is a study of vaccination and CD4 T cells after COVID-19. As for treatment: roughly 10-day PBMC culture with coronavirus spike peptide pools or control peptides (ViraFEST assay). Culture of some 1.9 million PBMCs per well took place with roughly 10 IU/ml IL-2 and 9 to 10 ug/ml peptide pools. Sequenced with the Oncomine TCR Beta short-read assay was DNA taken from cultured CD4+ T cells. TCRdb called the PCR reads again in MiXCR, with one record for every CDR3 protein. Of approximately 22,000 distinct CDR3 sequences detected, about 60% appear once; the ten largest clones hold 6.5% to 10%. CDR1 DFQATT and CDR2 SNEGSKA come from the germline V gene (reference sequence). This CDR3 comprises 12 residues. The V end lost 8 bases, the J end lost 1 base, and 11 bases lay between the germline ends. Study results and caveats: Clonotypes reactive to SARS-CoV-2 had a median that went up from approximately 21 to 38, but not significantly.

This clonotype was obtained from a human donor who had recovered from COVID-19. The sample was CD4+ T cells from blood, cultured in vitro. The rearrangement links TRBV20-1 to TRBJ1-2; perhaps TRBD1 as D (5 bases). This chain's CDR3 is CSTPQDNYGYTF. CDR3 DNA: TGCAGTACCCCACAGGATAACTATGGCTACACCTTC.